Listed below are T cell receptor beta chains from one sample, sequenced in a study of cytomegalovirus exposure and HLA in healthy donors. Only in-frame clones appear in the TCRdb table, and some are missing; sequencing was by immunoSEQ multiplex PCR. The sample contains tens of thousands of clones, approximately 78% of which appear only once. The sample taken for sequencing was PBMCs. These receptors were obtained from a woman in her 30s in good health and CMV-seronegative. Both conserved end residues are part of each CDR3. D genes are given only for firm matches. Size is stated for part of the rows, as once, few or many counts, or as a class when the clone is expanded.

j_call: TRBJ1-1; v_call: TRBV13; d_call: .; clone_size: .; cdr3_aa: CASSLGRSGGPEAFF; cdr3_nt: TGTGCCAGCAGCTTAGGCCGTAGCGGTGGGCCCGAAGCTTTCTTT
j_call: TRBJ2-7; v_call: TRBV7-2; d_call: .; clone_size: .; cdr3_aa: CASSRDLTYEQYF; cdr3_nt: TGTGCCAGCAGCCGGGACTTGACCTACGAGCAGTACTTC
j_call: TRBJ1-6; v_call: TRBV7-2; d_call: TRBD1; clone_size: once; cdr3_aa: CASSFRQGNSPLHF; cdr3_nt: TGTGCCAGCAGCTTCCGACAGGGGAATTCACCCCTCCACTTT
j_call: TRBJ2-7; v_call: TRBV27; d_call: TRBD1; clone_size: .; cdr3_aa: CASRPQGREQYF; cdr3_nt: TGTGCCAGCAGGCCACAGGGGCGAGAGCAGTACTTC
j_call: TRBJ1-4; v_call: TRBV9; d_call: TRBD1; clone_size: .; cdr3_aa: CASSVDRGGEKLFF; cdr3_nt: TGTGCCAGCAGCGTAGACAGGGGGGGGGAAAAACTGTTTTTT
j_call: TRBJ1-2; v_call: TRBV2; d_call: TRBD1; clone_size: few; cdr3_aa: CASSFTGVDGYTF; cdr3_nt: TGTGCCAGCAGTTTTACAGGGGTGGATGGCTACACCTTC
j_call: TRBJ2-1; v_call: TRBV2; d_call: .; clone_size: .; cdr3_aa: CASSEPGRGQFF; cdr3_nt: TGTGCCAGCAGTGAACCGGGGAGAGGGCAGTTCTTC
j_call: TRBJ2-2; v_call: TRBV2; d_call: TRBD1; clone_size: once; cdr3_aa: CASSPRGSTGELFF; cdr3_nt: TGTGCCAGCAGCCCCAGGGGGAGCACCGGGGAGCTGTTTTTT
j_call: TRBJ1-6; v_call: TRBV6-1; d_call: TRBD1; clone_size: .; cdr3_aa: CASRPDRSYNSPLHF; cdr3_nt: TGTGCCAGCAGACCGGACAGGAGCTATAATTCACCCCTCCACTTT
j_call: TRBJ2-7; v_call: TRBV15; d_call: .; clone_size: .; cdr3_aa: CATSRGGQTFEQYF; cdr3_nt: TGTGCCACCAGCAGAGGGGGGCAAACCTTCGAGCAGTACTTC
j_call: TRBJ2-3; v_call: TRBV18; d_call: .; clone_size: .; cdr3_aa: CASSPIGGVTDTQYF; cdr3_nt: TGTGCCAGCTCACCAATAGGGGGGGTCACAGATACGCAGTATTTT
j_call: TRBJ2-3; v_call: TRBV14; d_call: .; clone_size: .; cdr3_aa: CASSQGARYSDTQYF; cdr3_nt: TGTGCCAGCAGCCAGGGGGCGAGGTATTCAGATACGCAGTATTTT
j_call: TRBJ2-3; v_call: TRBV4-3; d_call: TRBD2; clone_size: few; cdr3_aa: CASSAGTTHTQYF; cdr3_nt: TGCGCCAGCAGTGCTGGGACTACCCATACGCAGTATTTT
j_call: TRBJ2-1; v_call: TRBV7-2; d_call: TRBD1; clone_size: .; cdr3_aa: CASSLEGGSEQFF; cdr3_nt: TGTGCCAGCAGCTTGGAAGGGGGCAGTGAGCAGTTCTTC
j_call: TRBJ1-1; v_call: TRBV27; d_call: TRBD1; clone_size: .; cdr3_aa: CASSLRGGRATYEAFF; cdr3_nt: TGTGCCAGCAGTTTAAGAGGGGGCAGGGCCACTTATGAAGCTTTCTTT
j_call: TRBJ2-5; v_call: TRBV7-6; d_call: TRBD2; clone_size: once; cdr3_aa: CASSLPGGGRPAAQYF; cdr3_nt: TGTGCCAGCAGCTTACCCGGCGGGGGTCGCCCCGCGGCCCAGTACTTC
j_call: TRBJ1-5; v_call: TRBV4-2; d_call: .; clone_size: .; cdr3_aa: CASSQVGQGGQPQHF; cdr3_nt: TGTGCCAGCAGCCAAGTCGGGCAGGGAGGTCAGCCCCAGCATTTT
j_call: TRBJ2-1; v_call: TRBV18; d_call: .; clone_size: .; cdr3_aa: CASSPPQDNEQFF; cdr3_nt: TGTGCCAGCTCACCACCCCAGGACAATGAGCAGTTCTTC
j_call: TRBJ2-5; v_call: TRBV13; d_call: .; clone_size: .; cdr3_aa: CASSFTDSGKRETQYF; cdr3_nt: TGTGCCAGCAGCTTTACCGACAGTGGAAAGAGAGAGACCCAGTACTTC
j_call: TRBJ1-2; v_call: TRBV5-1; d_call: TRBD1; clone_size: .; cdr3_aa: CASSPGTGVPRFYGYTF; cdr3_nt: TGCGCCAGCAGCCCGGGGACAGGGGTCCCCCGTTTCTATGGCTACACCTTC
j_call: TRBJ2-3; v_call: TRBV28; d_call: .; clone_size: .; cdr3_aa: CASIPGGTDTQYF; cdr3_nt: TGTGCCAGCATCCCAGGGGGCACAGATACGCAGTATTTT
j_call: TRBJ1-1; v_call: TRBV10-3; d_call: .; clone_size: .; cdr3_aa: CAISESGRGETEAFF; cdr3_nt: TGTGCCATCAGTGAGTCGGGGAGGGGTGAGACTGAAGCTTTCTTT
j_call: TRBJ2-3; v_call: TRBV7-8; d_call: .; clone_size: .; cdr3_aa: CASSPASRADTQYF; cdr3_nt: TGTGCCAGCAGCCCGGCCAGCAGGGCAGATACGCAGTATTTT
j_call: TRBJ1-5; v_call: TRBV28; d_call: .; clone_size: .; cdr3_aa: CASSLRTGDFYQPQHF; cdr3_nt: TGTGCCAGCAGTTTACGAACCGGGGACTTTTATCAGCCCCAGCATTTT
j_call: TRBJ1-6; v_call: TRBV11-2; d_call: TRBD1; clone_size: .; cdr3_aa: CASSPRGQGSNSPLHF; cdr3_nt: TGTGCCAGCAGCCCTCGGGGACAGGGTTCGAATTCACCCCTCCACTTT
j_call: TRBJ2-3; v_call: TRBV4-1; d_call: .; clone_size: .; cdr3_aa: CASSQTTADTQYF; cdr3_nt: TGCGCCAGCAGCCAAACGACAGCAGATACGCAGTATTTT
j_call: TRBJ2-6; v_call: TRBV6-4; d_call: .; clone_size: few; cdr3_aa: CASSEGSGANVLTF; cdr3_nt: TGTGCCAGCAGCGAGGGATCTGGGGCCAACGTCCTGACTTTC
j_call: TRBJ2-1; v_call: TRBV7-2; d_call: .; clone_size: .; cdr3_aa: CASSLANNNEQFF; cdr3_nt: TGTGCCAGCAGCTTAGCCAACAACAATGAGCAGTTCTTC
j_call: TRBJ2-1; v_call: TRBV19; d_call: .; clone_size: once; cdr3_aa: CASRGDISSYNEQFF; cdr3_nt: TGTGCCAGTAGGGGAGACATCTCGTCCTACAATGAGCAGTTCTTC
j_call: TRBJ2-7; v_call: TRBV25-1; d_call: .; clone_size: .; cdr3_aa: CASSDKETAYEQYF; cdr3_nt: TGTGCCAGCAGTGATAAGGAGACAGCCTACGAGCAGTACTTC
j_call: TRBJ1-1; v_call: TRBV6-5; d_call: .; clone_size: once; cdr3_aa: CASSYSRTEAFF; cdr3_nt: TGTGCCAGCAGTTACTCCCGGACTGAAGCTTTCTTT
j_call: TRBJ2-7; v_call: TRBV7-2; d_call: TRBD1; clone_size: .; cdr3_aa: CASSLEGQGKYEQYF; cdr3_nt: TGTGCCAGCAGCTTAGAGGGACAGGGTAAATACGAGCAGTACTTC
j_call: TRBJ2-7; v_call: TRBV11-2; d_call: .; clone_size: .; cdr3_aa: CASSPGLLQYF; cdr3_nt: TGTGCCAGCAGCCCGGGACTTTTACAGTACTTC
j_call: TRBJ2-2; v_call: TRBV4-3; d_call: .; clone_size: .; cdr3_aa: CASSPARGNTGELFF; cdr3_nt: TGCGCCAGCAGCCCAGCTAGAGGGAACACCGGGGAGCTGTTTTTT
j_call: TRBJ2-2; v_call: TRBV11-2; d_call: .; clone_size: .; cdr3_aa: CASSSLSGTGELFF; cdr3_nt: TGTGCCAGCAGCTCTCTTTCAGGGACCGGGGAGCTGTTTTTT
j_call: TRBJ2-2; v_call: TRBV7-9; d_call: .; clone_size: .; cdr3_aa: CASSPGTLANTGELFF; cdr3_nt: TGTGCCAGCAGCCCCGGGACACTCGCGAACACCGGGGAGCTGTTTTTT